Sequencing of this T cell receptor beta chain was carried out in a study of OX40 agonist ivuxolimab in advanced cancers. On the study more broadly: A male proportion of about 84% was recorded, with mean age around 60 years and range 23 to 79.

Clones were read by immunoSEQ multiplex PCR, and TCRdb kept only the in-frame ones, dropping some. Of about 83,000 clones in the sample, under 90% were seen once. Autoimmune disease history or systemic immunosuppression was exclusionary. The CDR3 loop spans 16 amino acids. V lost 5 bases, J lost 5 bases, and 11 bases stayed unmatched. Germline V gene sequence: CDR1 MNHNY, CDR2 SVGAGI (reference sequence). This TCR was recovered from an adult with an advanced solid tumor such as melanoma, head and neck, liver or kidney cancer. The source material was CD4+ or CD8+ T cells sorted from blood, sampled in a trial of the OX40 agonist ivuxolimab. The gene calls are TRBV6-6 and TRBJ2-1; TRBD2 matches 8 bases. CDR3 in DNA: TGTGCCAGCAGTGGAGGCGGGGGGTTTTTCAACAATGAGCAGTTCTTC. This translates into CASSGGGGFFNNEQFF.